This T cell receptor (beta chain) was observed in a study of identical twins. This clonotype was counted at least ten times. Germline V CDR1 and CDR2: SEHNR, FQNEAQ (reference sequence). Between the trimmed V and J ends, which lost 1 base and 8 bases, there was a span of 11 bases. The CDR3 runs 13 residues. Each CDR3 protein is one row after TCRdb ran MiXCR on the 5' RACE reads. The data show 500,000 to 650,000 distinct CDR3 sequences, around 7.5% seen once. Separately, the same data were catalogued under a study of yellow fever vaccine responses in identical twins.

The receptor's source is a young woman in good health. V is TRBV7-9 and J is TRBJ1-1, with D hard to call. Sequencing input: PBMCs. CDR3 region: CASSLVENHEAFF. CDR3 nucleotides: TGTGCCAGCAGCTTAGTTGAAAACCACGAAGCTTTCTTT.